This TCR beta chain stems from a study of blood T cell repertoires in COVID-19. Across the whole study: Nucleic acid was either cDNA or gDNA, and it came from T cells, B-cell-depleted T cells, or PBMCs.

Trimming removed 0 bases from V and 4 bases from J, with 10 bases in between. In germline, CDR1 is SGHRS, CDR2 YFSETQ. The CDR3 runs 15 residues. Followed over time, Seattle patients had been enrolled while infection was active. Original processing methods: By means of reference gene primer amplification, nucleated cell counts were estimated. TCRdb's copy holds only in-frame clones and misses some; the assay was immunoSEQ multiplex PCR. For V, J and clone size, that table is used; D and trimming come from the DNA. The repertoire holds tens of thousands of clones, with 75% to 80% as singletons. This TCR was recovered from a man between 70 and 80 years old with COVID-19, enrolled during active disease. The rearrangement links TRBV5-1 to TRBJ2-2, with D possibly being TRBD2 (5 bases). Sequencing was done on a sample of peripheral blood. The CDR3 DNA follows: TGCGCCAGCAGCTTGGACGGGATTGGCACCGGGGAGCTGTTTTTT. Translating gives CASSLDGIGTGELFF. The entire variable domain, with the rest obtained from reference TRBV5-1 and TRBJ2-2, is as follows: KAGVTQTPRYLIKTRGQQVTLSCSPISGHRSVSWYQQTPGQGLQFLFEYFSETQRNKGNFPGRFSGRQFSNSRSEMNVSTLELGDSALYLCASSLDGIGTGELFFGEGSRLTVL.